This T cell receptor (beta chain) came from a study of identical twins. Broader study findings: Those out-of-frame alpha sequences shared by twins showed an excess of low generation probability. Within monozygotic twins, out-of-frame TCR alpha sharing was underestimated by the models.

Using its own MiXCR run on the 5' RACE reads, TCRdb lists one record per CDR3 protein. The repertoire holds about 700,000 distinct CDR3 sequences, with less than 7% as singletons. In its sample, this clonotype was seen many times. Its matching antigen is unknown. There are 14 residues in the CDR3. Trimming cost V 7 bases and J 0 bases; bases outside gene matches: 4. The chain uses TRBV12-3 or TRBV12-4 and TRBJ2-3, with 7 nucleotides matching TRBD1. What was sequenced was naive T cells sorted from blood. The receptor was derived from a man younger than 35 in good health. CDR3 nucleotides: TGTGCCAGCATTATGGGACAGAGCACAGATACGCAGTATTTT. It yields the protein CASIMGQSTDTQYF.